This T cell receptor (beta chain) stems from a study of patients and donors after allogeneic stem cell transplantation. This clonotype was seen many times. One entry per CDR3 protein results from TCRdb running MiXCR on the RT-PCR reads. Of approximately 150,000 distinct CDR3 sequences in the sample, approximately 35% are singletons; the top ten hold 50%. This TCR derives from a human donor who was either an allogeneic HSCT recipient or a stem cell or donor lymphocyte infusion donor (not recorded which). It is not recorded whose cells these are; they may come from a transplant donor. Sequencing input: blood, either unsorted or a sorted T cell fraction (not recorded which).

CDR3 DNA sequence: TGTGCCAGCAGTTTAGGTGCAGGGAGGACTGAAGCTTTCTTT. This encodes CASSLGAGRTEAFF. The rearrangement links TRBV12-3 or TRBV12-4 to TRBJ1-1, with a possible D match to TRBD1 (5 bases). V lost 1 base and J lost 5, with 11 bases in between. There are 14 residues in the CDR3.